One sample yielded the 31 T cell receptor beta chains listed below, sequenced in a study of shared clonotypes between healthy human individuals. Clones were sequenced by immunoSEQ multiplex PCR, and TCRdb holds only the in-frame ones, with some missing. The profile shows approximately 100,000 clones, about 71% of them singletons. Sequencing was performed on memory CD8+ T cells sorted from blood. Subset given: CD45RO+ cells pooled with CCR7-negative TemRA cells. Every receptor here comes from a woman in her 30s in good health.

As for this clone: A much larger clone lies one base from this, so it may be a read error. The chain carries TRBV27 and TRBJ2-3; 7 bases map to TRBD1. CDR1 and CDR2 from the germline V gene are MNHEY and SMNVEV (reference sequence). The CDR3 spans 14 residues. Here the CDR3 reads CTSSGGQVTDTQYF. CDR3 coding DNA: TGTACCAGCAGTGGCGGACAGGTCACAGATACGCAGTATTTT.

CDR3 nucleotide sequence: TGTGCCAGCAGCGTATCCTACAGGGGTCTGGACGGAAACACCATATATTTT. Translation: CASSVSYRGLDGNTIYF. J is TRBJ1-3 and V is TRBV9, with 7 bases matching TRBD1. Germline V gene lookup returns CDR1 SGDLS and CDR2 YYNGEE. This CDR3 is built from 17 residues. Trimming removed 1 base from V and 4 bases from J; junction bases left unmatched: 11. Complete variable domain (other parts from reference TRBV9 and TRBJ1-3): DSGVTQTPKHLITATGQRVTLRCSPRSGDLSVYWYQQSLDQGLQFLIQYYNGEERAKGNILERFSAQQFPDLHSELNLSSLELGDSALYFCASSVSYRGLDGNTIYFGEGSWLTVV.

The chain recombines TRBV27 with TRBJ2-7; TRBD2 agrees at 11 bases. The CDR3 has 16 amino acids. Looked up from germline, CDR1 is MNHEY and CDR2 is SMNVEV (reference sequence). The V segment lost 5 bases and the J segment 2 bases; nucleotides outside the gene matches: 8. This chain's CDR3 is CASSPPPTSGTYEQYF. CDR3 sequence (DNA): TGTGCCAGCAGTCCCCCCCCGACTAGCGGGACCTACGAGCAGTACTTC.

J is TRBJ1-5 and V is TRBV11-2, with D unresolved. This CDR3 region has 13 residues. V lost 0 bases and J 7 bases, leaving 7 bases between the germline ends. Germline-derived CDR1 and CDR2 are SGHAT and FQNNGV. The CDR3 DNA follows: TGTGCCAGCAGCTTAGACCCGGGCCAGCCCCAGCATTTT. It encodes CASSLDPGQPQHF.

This rearrangement joins TRBV5-1 to TRBJ2-1; D is perhaps TRBD2 (5 bases). There are 13 residues in the CDR3. Germline assignment: CDR1 SGHRS and CDR2 YFSETQ. V lost 4 bases and J lost 4, with 9 bases in between. The CDR3: CASSTGEYNEQFF. The CDR3, as DNA: TGCGCCAGCAGCACCGGGGAATACAATGAGCAGTTCTTC.

The chain is built from TRBV5-5 and TRBJ1-5; D call uncertain. The germline CDR1 and CDR2 sequences are SGHKS and YYEKEE (reference sequence). The CDR3 has 15 residues. Trimming removed 1 base from V and 5 bases from J, with 13 bases in between. The CDR3, as DNA: TGTGCCAGCAGCTTGATGCGGGGAGCGTATCAGCCCCAGCATTTT. It specifies CASSLMRGAYQPQHF.

DNA of the CDR3: TGTGCCAGCAGCTTCGACACTGAAGCTTTCTTT. This translates into CASSFDTEAFF. The V call is TRBV7-2, the J call TRBJ1-1; D not certain. Germline CDR1 and CDR2: SGHTA and FQGNSA. Trimming cost V 3 bases and J 3 bases, with 2 bases left between them. CDR3 length: 11 amino acids. The entire variable domain, with the rest obtained from reference TRBV7-2 and TRBJ1-1, is as follows: GAGVSQSPSNKVTEKGKDVELRCDPISGHTALYWYRQSLGQGLEFLIYFQGNSAPDKSGLPSDRFSAERTGGSVSTLTIQRTQQEDSAVYLCASSFDTEAFFGQGTRLTVV.

The chain joins TRBV29-1 to TRBJ2-7; no clear D. This CDR3 has 12 residues. V was shortened by 5 bases and J by 2 bases, with 10 bases between the two germline ends. CDR1 is SQVTM and CDR2 is ANQGSEA in the germline V gene. DNA of the CDR3: TGCAGCGTTTCCGACGGAGCCTACGAGCAGTACTTC. Residues: CSVSDGAYEQYF.

The V and J genes are TRBV6-4 and TRBJ2-7; 8 positions match TRBD1. Germline values: CDR1 MRHNA, CDR2 SNTAGT. This CDR3 has 14 amino acids. V was pared by 6 bases and J by 5 bases, with 9 bases of the junction left unmatched. The CDR3 loop is CASSPTGEGDEQYF. In DNA form, the CDR3 reads TGTGCCAGCAGCCCGACAGGGGAAGGTGACGAGCAGTACTTC.

The chain recombines TRBV15 with TRBJ1-4; D is unclear. V dropped 5 bases and J dropped 0 bases, with 10 bases sitting between them. Germline V gene data show CDR1 as LNHNV and CDR2 as YYDKDF (reference sequence). The CDR3 extends over 15 amino acids. CDR3 sequence: CATSLNTATNEKLFF. The CDR3 DNA is TGTGCCACCAGCTTAAACACAGCAACTAATGAAAAACTGTTTTTT.

The chain recombines TRBV21-1 with TRBJ2-3; the DNA was not used to check the table's D call, TRBD2. TRBV21-1 is given as a pseudogene. CDR3 length: 16 residues. The CDR3 region is CASSKATSGNSDTQYF. Written as DNA, the CDR3 is TGTGCCAGCAGCAAAGCAACTAGCGGGAACTCAGATACGCAGTATTTT.

V gene TRBV29-1 combines with J gene TRBJ2-4; D tentatively reads TRBD1 or TRBD2 (7 bases each). CDR1 is SQVTM and CDR2 is ANQGSEA in the germline V gene. Trimming cost V 3 bases and J 7 bases, with 13 bases left between them. CDR3 length: 13 amino acids. CDR3 sequence reads: CSVETGRGNIQYF. CDR3 in DNA: TGCAGCGTTGAGACAGGGAGGGGGAACATTCAGTACTTC.

The chain uses TRBV29-1 and TRBJ2-5; 11 bases match TRBD1. Germline V gives CDR1 SQVTM, CDR2 ANQGSEA. The CDR3 length is 13 residues. The V segment lost 5 bases and the J segment 4 bases; nucleotides outside the gene matches: 3. The CDR3, as DNA: TGCAGCGTTTCCGGGACAGGGGGAGAGACCCAGTACTTC. Its protein is CSVSGTGGETQYF.

This clone came up a few times. The rearrangement joins TRBV4-1 to TRBJ2-1, with TRBD2 matching over 10 bases. CDR3 length: 21 amino acids. V lost 0 bases and J lost 8; bases outside the gene matches: 22. Germline V gene sequence: CDR1 MGHRA, CDR2 YSYEKL. The CDR3: CASSQERFSGRALKDTDEQFF. The CDR3, as DNA: TGCGCCAGCAGCCAAGAACGGTTCAGCGGGAGGGCCCTCAAGGACACGGATGAGCAGTTCTTC.

The chain combines TRBV6-1 with TRBJ2-7; D is perhaps TRBD2 (6 bases). The CDR3 runs to 14 residues. CDR1 is MNHNS, CDR2 SASEGT, per germline. The ends were cut back, 5 bases at V and 6 bases at J, with 17 bases in the middle. This CDR3 reads CASSPGLISVEQYF. As DNA, the CDR3 is TGTGCCAGCAGTCCGGGACTCATCTCCGTCGAGCAGTACTTC.

Many counts were recorded for this clone. The chain has TRBV9 and TRBJ1-1; D remains ambiguous. Trimming removed 4 bases from V and 3 bases from J, with 13 bases in between. Germline lookup yields CDR1 SGDLS and CDR2 YYNGEE. This CDR3 region has 14 residues. CDR3 protein: CASSQSWGDTEAFF. In DNA, the CDR3 is TGTGCCAGCAGCCAGAGTTGGGGAGACACTGAAGCTTTCTTT.

This clone came up once. V gene TRBV6-4 combines with J gene TRBJ1-2; D remains ambiguous. V gave up 4 bases and J gave up 6 bases, with 18 bases separating them. Germline assignment: CDR1 MRHNA and CDR2 SNTAGT. The CDR3 runs to 15 residues. The CDR3 region has the DNA TGTGCCAGCAGTGCCTCAGCGGACGGAGTCGATGGCTACACCTTC. Protein sequence: CASSASADGVDGYTF.

This chain links TRBV28 with TRBJ2-7, with TRBD1 matching over 11 bases. The CDR3 length is 16 residues. In germline, CDR1 is MDHEN, CDR2 SYDVKM. The ends lost 9 bases at V and 7 bases at J; junction bases unmatched: 17. CDR3 amino acids: CARWTGGPRGHVEQYF. The CDR3 coding sequence is TGTGCCAGGTGGACAGGGGGCCCCCGTGGGCACGTGGAGCAGTACTTC.

This clone was detected many times. The chain couples TRBV19 to TRBJ2-4; D might be TRBD1 (6 bases). Germline lookup yields CDR1 LNHDA and CDR2 SQIVND (reference sequence). The CDR3 consists of 19 residues. The V gene lost 6 bases and the J gene lost 0 bases, with 24 bases spanning the gap. The CDR3 DNA reads TGTGCCAGTAGACCCAGGGGTTTGCCGTTACGACTAGCCAAAAACATTCAGTACTTC. It is translated as CASRPRGLPLRLAKNIQYF.

The genes are TRBV6-1 and TRBJ1-2; D call uncertain. The CDR3 sequence is 12 residues long. V was cut by 6 bases and J by 1 base, with 6 bases left in between. Looked up from germline, CDR1 is MNHNS and CDR2 is SASEGT. CDR3 sequence (DNA): TGTGCCAGCAGCTCAAATAACTATGGCTACACCTTC. Amino acid sequence: CASSSNNYGYTF.

The chain carries TRBV7-3 and TRBJ2-3; no definite D call. With 2 bases removed from V and 0 bases from J, the gap between germline ends came to 9 bases. The length of the CDR3 is 15 residues. Germline V CDR1 and CDR2: SGHTA, FQGTGA. The CDR3 sequence: CASSLAWGSTDTQYF. The CDR3 DNA sequence: TGTGCCAGCAGCTTAGCTTGGGGTAGCACAGATACGCAGTATTTT. Complete variable domain (other parts from reference TRBV7-3 and TRBJ2-3): GAGVSQTPSNKVTEKGKYVELRCDPISGHTALYWYRQSLGQGPEFLIYFQGTGAADDSGLPNDRFFAVRPEGSVSTLKIQRTERGDSAVYLCASSLAWGSTDTQYFGPGTRLTVL.

The chain is built from TRBV11-2 and TRBJ1-5; D ambiguous. CDR3 size: 13 residues. Germline loops: CDR1 SGHAT, CDR2 FQNNGV. V lost 2 bases and J lost 5, with 7 bases in between. CDR3 loop: CASSLFDDQPQHF. CDR3 in DNA: TGTGCCAGCAGCTTATTTGACGATCAGCCCCAGCATTTT. Full variable domain (missing parts from reference TRBV11-2 and TRBJ1-5): EAGVAQSPRYKIIEKRQSVAFWCNPISGHATLYWYQQILGQGPKLLIQFQNNGVVDDSQLPKDRFSAERLKGVDSTLKIQPAKLEDSAVYLCASSLFDDQPQHFGDGTRLSIL.

The rearrangement links TRBV30 to TRBJ2-4; no clear D gene. With 4 bases removed from V and 8 bases from J, the gap between germline ends came to 21 bases. Germline assignment: CDR1 GTSNPN and CDR2 SVGIG (reference sequence). The CDR3 is 15 amino acids. CDR3 amino acids: CAWTPNDRRFDIQYF. The CDR3, as DNA: TGTGCCTGGACCCCCAACGACCGGAGATTTGACATTCAGTACTTC.

The chain has TRBV28 and TRBJ2-5; 9 bases map to TRBD2. V shed 3 bases and J 5 bases; nucleotides not matched to a gene: 16. CDR1 and CDR2 from the germline V gene are MDHEN and SYDVKM. The CDR3 loop spans 18 amino acids. CDR3 residues: CASSFPQPAGGIGETQYF. CDR3 sequence (DNA): TGTGCCAGCAGTTTTCCTCAGCCCGCGGGAGGGATAGGGGAGACCCAGTACTTC.

V usage is TRBV4-1 and J usage is TRBJ1-2, with 9 nucleotides matching TRBD1. J lost 3 bases, V lost 5 bases, and 7 bases had no gene match. Germline CDR1 and CDR2: MGHRA and YSYEKL. The CDR3 sequence is 15 residues long. CDR3: CASSSGQGQDYGYTF. The CDR3 DNA follows: TGCGCCAGCAGCTCGGGACAGGGACAGGACTATGGCTACACCTTC.

This clone appeared a few times. The chain has TRBV4-2 and TRBJ1-3, with D possibly TRBD1 on 5 matching bases. With 5 bases removed from V and 0 bases from J, the gap between germline ends came to 17 bases. The CDR3 has 17 amino acids. CDR1 is LGHNA, CDR2 YNFKEQ, per germline. CDR3 coding DNA: TGTGCCAGCAGCTTGGTCACGCAGGGAGGCTCTGGAAACACCATATATTTT. It codes for CASSLVTQGGSGNTIYF.

The table lists this clone with a few counts. This chain connects TRBV10-3 to TRBJ2-2, with D possibly matching TRBD2 (5 bases). The CDR3 length is 14 residues. The V gene's germline CDR1 is ENHRY and CDR2 SYGVKD. Trimming stripped 3 bases from V and 7 bases from J, with 12 bases between. Here the CDR3 reads CAISDGEGLGELFF. CDR3 bases: TGTGCCATCAGTGACGGGGAAGGGCTCGGGGAGCTGTTTTTT.

In this sample, this clone turned up a few times. The J gene is TRBJ2-1, the V gene TRBV7-9; no clear D gene. The V gene's germline CDR1 is SEHNR and CDR2 FQNEAQ (reference sequence). This CDR3 is built from 13 residues. The V gene lost 5 bases and the J gene lost 8 bases, with 13 bases spanning the gap. In nucleotides, the CDR3 is TGTGCCAGCAGCCGCTTCCCTCGGGATGAGCAGTTCTTC. Translation: CASSRFPRDEQFF.

The V call is TRBV7-9, the J call TRBJ2-1, with D unresolved. Trimming shortened V by 5 bases and J by 8 bases, and 22 bases separated the two germline ends. Germline V gene data show CDR1 as SEHNR and CDR2 as FQNEAQ (reference sequence). There are 16 residues in the CDR3. The CDR3 region is CASSVEQTEGRDEQFF. Written as DNA, the CDR3 is TGTGCCAGCAGCGTAGAACAAACCGAAGGAAGGGATGAGCAGTTCTTC. Drawing the rest from reference TRBV7-9 and TRBJ2-1, the complete variable domain is DTGVSQNPRHKITKRGQNVTFRCDPISEHNRLYWYRQTLGQGPEFLTYFQNEAQLEKSRLLSDRFSAERPKGSFSTLEIQRTEQGDSAMYLCASSVEQTEGRDEQFFGPGTRLTVL.

This clone was picked up a small number of times. The CDR3 bases are TGTGCCAGCGGATTGGCGACGGATCCCTCCTACGAGCAGTACTTC. Its translation is CASGLATDPSYEQYF. The rearrangement uses TRBV5-5 and TRBJ2-7; D is unclear. The CDR3 is 15 amino acids. CDR1 and CDR2 (germline): SGHKS, YYEKEE (reference sequence). V lost 7 bases to trimming and J lost 0 bases, with 17 bases between them.

On this clone: The same CDR3 can be traced to other DNA sequences in this sample. The CDR3 is CASSLGSANYGYTF. The CDR3 DNA is TGTGCCAGCAGCTTAGGGTCCGCTAACTATGGCTACACCTTC. The rearrangement links TRBV7-8 to TRBJ1-2; no firm D call. The CDR3 consists of 14 residues. The germline CDR1 and CDR2 sequences are SGHVS and FQNEAQ. The ends were cut back, 1 base at V and 0 bases at J, with 6 bases in the middle.